Described below is a single TCR beta chain sequence and its context. Its specificity is not known. This same CDR3 is encoded by further DNA sequences in the sample. The data are from a study of T cell responses to AZD1222 COVID-19 vaccine. On the study more broadly: Second-dose groups at about 4 or about 12 weeks were pooled.

In germline, CDR1 is MNHEY, CDR2 SVGAGI. This CDR3 is 15 amino acids long. Trimming took off 0 bases at V and 0 bases at J, with 8 bases between the two ends. Libraries were prepared by immunoSEQ multiplex PCR; TCRdb keeps only in-frame clonotypes and omits some of them. The table records more than 140,000 clones, 89% of them present only once. Study-wide results and caveats: White British ancestry dominated among donors, who included more females, and clonal diversity was possibly underestimated. Variant regions that are unmutated are reportedly the target of nearly half of spike-specific TCRs.

The sequencing here drew on peripheral blood, taken on day 0 of AZD1222 vaccination. This clonotype was obtained from an adult in good health. The gene calls are TRBV6-5 and TRBJ1-1, with D perhaps TRBD1 (5 bases). CDR3 DNA: TGTGCCAGCAGTTACTCGTCCAGGGTGAACACTGAAGCTTTCTTT. Translation: CASSYSSRVNTEAFF.